This TCR beta chain derives from a study of blood T cell repertoires in COVID-19. About this clone itself: In the same sample, other DNA sequences code for this CDR3.

Repertoires were generated with immunoSEQ multiplex PCR, while TCRdb's copy carries only in-frame clones and drops some. The table records about 320,000 clones, roughly 85% of them present only once. This TCR derives from a human donor in a cohort sampled during active COVID-19. The material sequenced was peripheral blood.

The CDR3 sequence: CASSLRENTEAFF. CDR3 coding DNA: TGTGCCAGCAGCTTAAGAGAGAACACTGAAGCTTTCTTT. The chain is built from TRBV11-2 and TRBJ1-1; D uncertain. Germline V gene data show CDR1 as SGHAT and CDR2 as FQNNGV. V shed 2 bases and J shed 1 base, with 5 bases lying between them. The CDR3 runs to 13 residues.